These T cell receptor beta chains were read from a single sample in a study of blood T cell repertoires in COVID-19. The repertoire was sequenced with immunoSEQ multiplex PCR; TCRdb's copy has only in-frame clones and lacks some. The sample yields over 75,000 clones, 90% seen once. Sequenced sample: peripheral blood. The receptors were sampled from a man between 60 and 70 years old with acute or convalescent COVID-19. The CDR3 runs from the conserved cysteine through the conserved F or W. D genes are given only for firm matches. Clone size appears in some rows only: once, few, many, or a class for an expanded clone.

D: TRBD1; length: 14; V: TRBV4-3; size: .; J: TRBJ1-1; CDR3: CASSQDFTGDSAFF; DNA: TGCGCCAGCAGCCAAGATTTTACAGGGGATTCGGCTTTCTTT
D: .; length: 17; V: TRBV25-1; size: .; J: TRBJ1-1; CDR3: CASSEHVGPRRATEAFF; DNA: TGTGCCAGCAGTGAACACGTTGGACCTCGGAGGGCCACTGAAGCTTTCTTT
D: .; length: 15; V: TRBV6-5; size: .; J: TRBJ2-1; CDR3: CASSYGRVAYNEQFF; DNA: TGTGCCAGCAGTTACGGCAGGGTGGCCTACAATGAGCAGTTCTTC
D: TRBD2; length: 15; V: TRBV2; size: .; J: TRBJ2-1; CDR3: CASSPGTRSSRGQFF; DNA: TGTGCCAGCAGTCCCGGGACTAGGTCCTCGCGGGGGCAGTTCTTC
D: .; length: 18; V: TRBV28; size: .; J: TRBJ2-4; CDR3: CASASGALGGGQKNIQYF; DNA: TGTGCCAGCGCTAGTGGGGCTCTGGGGGGAGGTCAGAAAAACATTCAGTACTTC
D: TRBD1; length: 15; V: TRBV19; size: .; J: TRBJ1-2; CDR3: CASTSLGGQLYGYTF; DNA: TGTGCCAGCACGAGTCTGGGGGGACAGCTCTATGGCTACACCTTC
D: .; length: 15; V: TRBV30; size: .; J: TRBJ1-1; CDR3: CAWSLRWGGVTEAFF; DNA: TGTGCCTGGAGTCTACGGTGGGGGGGTGTCACTGAAGCTTTCTTT
D: TRBD2; length: 17; V: TRBV7-2; size: .; J: TRBJ2-6; CDR3: CASSLGLAGTGANVLTF; DNA: TGTGCCAGCAGCCTCGGACTAGCGGGAACTGGGGCCAACGTCCTGACTTTC
D: TRBD2; length: 19; V: TRBV2; size: .; J: TRBJ2-1; CDR3: CASSEALLGVAGHPNEQFF; DNA: TGTGCCAGCAGTGAAGCGCTTCTTGGGGTAGCGGGACATCCCAATGAGCAGTTCTTC
D: .; length: 14; V: TRBV2; size: few; J: TRBJ2-5; CDR3: CASSPTRSKETQYF; DNA: TGTGCCAGCAGCCCTACTAGGAGCAAGGAGACCCAGTACTTC
D: TRBD2; length: 14; V: TRBV27; size: few; J: TRBJ2-7; CDR3: CASSLGSGGHEQYF; DNA: TGTGCCAGCAGTTTGGGTAGCGGGGGACACGAGCAGTACTTC
D: .; length: 14; V: TRBV5-4; size: .; J: TRBJ2-7; CDR3: CASSLDRATYEQYF; DNA: TGTGCCAGCAGCTTGGACAGGGCGACCTACGAGCAGTACTTC
D: .; length: 13; V: TRBV7-2; size: .; J: TRBJ2-7; CDR3: CASSLGINYEQYF; DNA: TGTGCCAGCAGCTTGGGCATAAACTACGAGCAGTACTTC
D: .; length: 15; V: TRBV6-2/TRBV6-3; size: .; J: TRBJ2-2; CDR3: CASSYSRGGSGELFF; DNA: TGTGCCAGCAGTTACTCGAGAGGGGGATCCGGGGAGCTGTTTTTT
D: TRBD2; length: 18; V: TRBV10-3; size: .; J: TRBJ2-3; CDR3: CAISEPELAGGPTDTQYF; DNA: TGTGCCATCAGTGAGCCCGAACTAGCGGGAGGACCCACAGATACGCAGTATTTT
D: .; length: 13; V: TRBV28; size: .; J: TRBJ1-3; CDR3: CASSFYVGNTIYF; DNA: TGTGCCAGCAGTTTCTACGTCGGAAACACCATATATTTT
D: TRBD1; length: 15; V: TRBV7-2; size: .; J: TRBJ2-1; CDR3: CASRHSGTGGNEQFF; DNA: TGTGCCAGCCGCCACTCCGGGACAGGGGGCAATGAGCAGTTCTTC
D: TRBD1; length: 15; V: TRBV19; size: once; J: TRBJ1-4; CDR3: CASNQGQGPNEKLFF; DNA: TGTGCCAGTAACCAAGGACAGGGTCCTAATGAAAAACTGTTTTTT
D: .; length: 14; V: TRBV4-1; size: .; J: TRBJ1-2; CDR3: CASSQDTGADGYTF; DNA: TGCGCCAGCAGCCAAGATACGGGAGCGGATGGCTACACCTTC
D: .; length: 13; V: TRBV2; size: .; J: TRBJ2-7; CDR3: CASSEEQTYEQYF; DNA: TGTGCCAGCAGTGAAGAGCAAACCTACGAGCAGTACTTC
D: TRBD1; length: 14; V: TRBV6-5; size: .; J: TRBJ2-7; CDR3: CASSYTGQGDEQYF; DNA: TGTGCCAGCAGTTACACGGGACAGGGGGACGAGCAGTACTTC
D: TRBD1; length: 15; V: TRBV9; size: .; J: TRBJ2-5; CDR3: CASSDRDRGRETQYF; DNA: TGTGCCAGCAGCGACCGGGACAGGGGACGAGAGACCCAGTACTTC
D: TRBD1; length: 16; V: TRBV5-1; size: .; J: TRBJ2-1; CDR3: CASSLKGTGEYNEQFF; DNA: TGCGCCAGCAGCTTGAAAGGGACAGGGGAATACAATGAGCAGTTCTTC
D: TRBD1; length: 11; V: TRBV6-5; size: .; J: TRBJ1-2; CDR3: CATTTGDGYTF; DNA: TGTGCCACCACTACAGGGGATGGCTACACCTTC
D: .; length: 15; V: TRBV25-1; size: .; J: TRBJ2-1; CDR3: CASSEWQGGDNEQFF; DNA: TGTGCCAGCAGTGAATGGCAGGGTGGCGACAATGAGCAGTTCTTC
D: TRBD2; length: 18; V: TRBV7-2; size: .; J: TRBJ2-7; CDR3: CAIEGLADPIGGPYEQYF; DNA: TGTGCCATCGAGGGACTAGCGGACCCTATAGGGGGGCCCTACGAGCAGTACTTC
D: TRBD1; length: 16; V: TRBV27; size: .; J: TRBJ2-2; CDR3: CASSLYRDRDTGELFF; DNA: TGTGCCAGCAGTTTATACCGGGACAGGGACACCGGGGAGCTGTTTTTT
D: .; length: 17; V: TRBV28; size: .; J: TRBJ2-1; CDR3: CASNPLGAGDVGNEQFF; DNA: TGTGCCAGCAACCCCCTGGGGGCGGGAGACGTTGGAAATGAGCAGTTCTTC
D: .; length: 11; V: TRBV30; size: .; J: TRBJ1-3; CDR3: CAWSPLNTIYF; DNA: TGTGCCTGGAGCCCCTTAAACACCATATATTTT
D: .; length: 13; V: TRBV19; size: .; J: TRBJ1-1; CDR3: CASSRSRNTEAFF; DNA: TGTGCCAGTAGTAGGTCTAGGAACACTGAAGCTTTCTTT
D: .; length: 12; V: TRBV5-1; size: .; J: TRBJ2-7; CDR3: CASSLGPGEQYF; DNA: TGCGCCAGCAGCTTGGGGCCAGGCGAGCAGTACTTC
D: .; length: 15; V: TRBV11-3; size: .; J: TRBJ2-1; CDR3: CASSLVKGSYNEQFF; DNA: TGTGCCAGCAGCTTAGTGAAGGGGTCCTACAATGAGCAGTTCTTC
D: TRBD2; length: 14; V: TRBV5-1; size: .; J: TRBJ2-1; CDR3: CASSLSGSGNEQFF; DNA: TGCGCCAGCAGCTTAAGCGGGAGTGGGAATGAGCAGTTCTTC
D: .; length: 14; V: TRBV7-8; size: .; J: TRBJ2-2; CDR3: CASSLFSATGELFF; DNA: TGTGCCAGCAGCTTATTTAGTGCGACCGGGGAGCTGTTTTTT
D: .; length: 18; V: TRBV19; size: .; J: TRBJ2-1; CDR3: CASSMTGGTYFPGNEQFF; DNA: TGTGCCAGTAGTATGACCGGAGGGACCTACTTCCCTGGCAATGAGCAGTTCTTC
D: .; length: 13; V: TRBV2; size: .; J: TRBJ2-1; CDR3: CASRDLVRDGQFF; DNA: TGTGCCAGCAGAGACCTAGTCCGGGATGGGCAGTTCTTC
D: TRBD2; length: 14; V: TRBV7-2; size: .; J: TRBJ2-7; CDR3: CASSSRLAGDEQYF; DNA: TGTGCCAGCAGCTCCAGACTAGCGGGAGATGAGCAGTACTTC
D: TRBD2; length: 14; V: TRBV5-4; size: .; J: TRBJ2-2; CDR3: CASSLGLAVGELFF; DNA: TGTGCCAGCAGCTTGGGACTAGCTGTTGGGGAGCTGTTTTTT
D: TRBD2; length: 18; V: TRBV11-3; size: .; J: TRBJ2-6; CDR3: CASSGTSGSLYGANVLTF; DNA: TGTGCCAGCAGCGGTACTAGCGGGAGTCTATATGGGGCCAACGTCCTGACTTTC
D: .; length: 12; V: TRBV7-9; size: .; J: TRBJ1-2; CDR3: CASSLRVRGYTF; DNA: TGTGCCAGCAGCTTACGGGTCCGGGGCTACACCTTC
D: TRBD2; length: 13; V: TRBV3-1/TRBV3-2; size: .; J: TRBJ2-7; CDR3: CASSRLARDEQYF; DNA: TGTGCCAGCAGTCGACTAGCACGGGACGAGCAGTACTTC
D: .; length: 14; V: TRBV13; size: .; J: TRBJ1-4; CDR3: CASSARGKGEKLFF; DNA: TGTGCCAGCAGCGCAAGGGGGAAGGGTGAAAAACTGTTTTTT
D: TRBD1; length: 14; V: TRBV6-5; size: .; J: TRBJ1-1; CDR3: CASTRTGDATEAFF; DNA: TGTGCCAGCACCAGGACAGGGGATGCCACTGAAGCTTTCTTT
D: TRBD1; length: 12; V: TRBV5-1; size: .; J: TRBJ2-1; CDR3: CASSRTGNEQFF; DNA: TGCGCCAGCAGCCGGACAGGGAATGAGCAGTTCTTC
D: TRBD2; length: 18; V: TRBV3-1/TRBV3-2; size: .; J: TRBJ2-1; CDR3: CASSQEWTSGRGGNEQFF; DNA: TGTGCCAGCAGCCAAGAGTGGACTAGCGGGAGGGGCGGGAATGAGCAGTTCTTC
D: TRBD1; length: 14; V: TRBV5-6; size: .; J: TRBJ1-6; CDR3: CASSLQDRGSPLHF; DNA: TGTGCCAGCAGCTTGCAGGACAGGGGGTCACCCCTCCACTTT
D: .; length: 13; V: TRBV21-1; size: few; J: TRBJ2-7; CDR3: CARGSRVSYEQYF; DNA: TGTGCCAGAGGAAGCAGGGTCTCCTACGAGCAGTACTTC